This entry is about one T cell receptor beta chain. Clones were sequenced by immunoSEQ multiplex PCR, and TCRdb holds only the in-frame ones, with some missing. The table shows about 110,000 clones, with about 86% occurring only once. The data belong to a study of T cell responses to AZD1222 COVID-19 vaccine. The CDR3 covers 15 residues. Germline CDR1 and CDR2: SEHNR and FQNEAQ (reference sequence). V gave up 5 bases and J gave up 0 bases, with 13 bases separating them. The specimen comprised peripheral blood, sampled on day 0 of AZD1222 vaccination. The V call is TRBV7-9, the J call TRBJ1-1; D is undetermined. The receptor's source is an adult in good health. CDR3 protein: CASSPPWAMNTEAFF. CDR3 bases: TGTGCCAGCAGCCCTCCCTGGGCTATGAACACTGAAGCTTTCTTT.